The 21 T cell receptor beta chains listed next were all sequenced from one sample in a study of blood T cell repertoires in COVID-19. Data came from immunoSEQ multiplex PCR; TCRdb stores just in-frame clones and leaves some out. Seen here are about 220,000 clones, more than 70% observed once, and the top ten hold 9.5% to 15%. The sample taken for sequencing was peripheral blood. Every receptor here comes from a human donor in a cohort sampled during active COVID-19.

CDR3 loop: CASSEAGSNEKLFF. The DNA of the CDR3 is TGTGCCAGCAGTGAGGCAGGGTCTAATGAAAAACTGTTTTTT. V gene TRBV25-1 combines with J gene TRBJ1-4; D is possibly TRBD1 (5 bases). Trimming left V 3 bases short and J 3 bases short, with 8 bases between. The CDR3 loop spans 14 amino acids. The germline V gene encodes CDR1 MGHDK and CDR2 SYGVNS.

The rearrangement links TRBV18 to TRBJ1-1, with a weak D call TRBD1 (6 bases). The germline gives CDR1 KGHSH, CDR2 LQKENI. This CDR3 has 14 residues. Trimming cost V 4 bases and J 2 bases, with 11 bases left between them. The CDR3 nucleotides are TGTGCCAGCTCACTTGACAGGCCTAACACTGAAGCTTTCTTT. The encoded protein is CASSLDRPNTEAFF.

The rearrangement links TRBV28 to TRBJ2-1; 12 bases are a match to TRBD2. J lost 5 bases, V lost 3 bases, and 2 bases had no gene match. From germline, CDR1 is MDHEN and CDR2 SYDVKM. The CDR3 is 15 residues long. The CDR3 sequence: CASSFLAGGDNEQFF. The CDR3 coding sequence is TGTGCCAGCAGTTTTCTAGCGGGGGGGGACAATGAGCAGTTCTTC.

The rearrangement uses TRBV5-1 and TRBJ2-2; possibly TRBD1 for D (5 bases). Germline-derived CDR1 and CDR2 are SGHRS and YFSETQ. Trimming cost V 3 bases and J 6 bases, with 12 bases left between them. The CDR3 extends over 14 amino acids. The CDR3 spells CASSSDISAGELFF. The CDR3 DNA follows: TGCGCCAGCAGCTCGGACATCTCCGCCGGGGAGCTGTTTTTT.

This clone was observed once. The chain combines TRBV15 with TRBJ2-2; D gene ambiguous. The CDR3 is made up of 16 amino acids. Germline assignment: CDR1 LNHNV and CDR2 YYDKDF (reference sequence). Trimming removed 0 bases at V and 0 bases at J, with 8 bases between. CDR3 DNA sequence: TGTGCCACCAGCAGAGATATGTATGCGAACACCGGGGAGCTGTTTTTT. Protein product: CATSRDMYANTGELFF.

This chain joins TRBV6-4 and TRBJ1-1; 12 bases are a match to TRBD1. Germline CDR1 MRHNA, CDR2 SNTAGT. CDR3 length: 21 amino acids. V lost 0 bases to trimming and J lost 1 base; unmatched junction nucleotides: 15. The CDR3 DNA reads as TGTGCCAGCAGTGACTCGAACCACGCCCCGGGACAGGGGGCCCGGAACACTGAAGCTTTCTTT. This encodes CASSDSNHAPGQGARNTEAFF.

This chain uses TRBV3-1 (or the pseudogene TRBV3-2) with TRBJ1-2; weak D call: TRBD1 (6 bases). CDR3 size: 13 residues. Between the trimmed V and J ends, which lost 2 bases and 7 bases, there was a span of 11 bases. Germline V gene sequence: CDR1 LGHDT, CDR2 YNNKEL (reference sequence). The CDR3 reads CASSQRGTSGYTF. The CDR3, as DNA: TGTGCCAGCAGCCAAAGGGGGACGTCTGGCTACACCTTC.

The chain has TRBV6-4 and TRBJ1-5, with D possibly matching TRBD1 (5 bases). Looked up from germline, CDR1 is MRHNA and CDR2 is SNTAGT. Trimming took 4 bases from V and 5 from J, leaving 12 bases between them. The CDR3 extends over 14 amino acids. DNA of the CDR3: TGTGCCAGCAGTGTGGCAGCACAGGATCAGCCCCAGCATTTT. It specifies CASSVAAQDQPQHF.

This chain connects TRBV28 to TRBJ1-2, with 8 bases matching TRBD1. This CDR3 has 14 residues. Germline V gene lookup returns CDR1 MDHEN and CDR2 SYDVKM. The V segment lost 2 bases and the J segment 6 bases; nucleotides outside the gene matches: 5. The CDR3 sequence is CASSLVQGADGYTF. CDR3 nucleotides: TGTGCCAGCAGTTTAGTGCAGGGGGCGGATGGCTACACCTTC.

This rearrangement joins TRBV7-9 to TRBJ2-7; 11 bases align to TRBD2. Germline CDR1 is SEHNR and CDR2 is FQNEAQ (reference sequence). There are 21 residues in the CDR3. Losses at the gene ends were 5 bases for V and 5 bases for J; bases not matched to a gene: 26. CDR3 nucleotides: TGTGCCAGCAGCAACGGGATCTCCGGGACTAGCGGCTTAGAGAGGTTTGACGAGCAGTACTTC. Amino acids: CASSNGISGTSGLERFDEQYF.

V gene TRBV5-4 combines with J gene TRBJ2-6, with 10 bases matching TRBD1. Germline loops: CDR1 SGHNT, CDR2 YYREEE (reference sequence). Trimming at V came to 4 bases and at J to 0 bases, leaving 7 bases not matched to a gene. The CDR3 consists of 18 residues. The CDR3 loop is CASSPPGQGTSGANVLTF. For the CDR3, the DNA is TGTGCCAGCAGCCCACCGGGACAGGGGACCTCTGGGGCCAACGTCCTGACTTTC. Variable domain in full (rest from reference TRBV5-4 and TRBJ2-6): ETGVTQSPTHLIKTRGQQVTLRCSSQSGHNTVSWYQQALGQGPQFIFQYYREEENGRGNFPPRFSGLQFPNYSSELNVNALELDDSALYLCASSPPGQGTSGANVLTFGAGSRLTVL.

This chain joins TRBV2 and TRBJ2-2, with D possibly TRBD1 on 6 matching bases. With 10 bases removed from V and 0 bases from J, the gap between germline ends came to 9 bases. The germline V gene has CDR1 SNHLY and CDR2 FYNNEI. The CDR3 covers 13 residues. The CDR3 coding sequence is TGTGCCACGGACAGCGCGAACACCGGGGAGCTGTTTTTT. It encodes CATDSANTGELFF.

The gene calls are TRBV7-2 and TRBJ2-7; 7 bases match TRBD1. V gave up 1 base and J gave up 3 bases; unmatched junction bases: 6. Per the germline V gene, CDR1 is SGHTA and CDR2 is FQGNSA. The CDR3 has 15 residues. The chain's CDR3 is CASSLGDRDIYEQYF. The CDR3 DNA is TGTGCCAGCAGCTTAGGAGACAGGGACATCTACGAGCAGTACTTC.

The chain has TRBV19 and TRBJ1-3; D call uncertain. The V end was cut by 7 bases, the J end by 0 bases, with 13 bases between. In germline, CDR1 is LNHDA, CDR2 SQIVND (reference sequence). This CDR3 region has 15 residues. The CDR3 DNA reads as TGTGCCAGTACCTGGAGCTCTCGCTCTGGAAACACCATATATTTT. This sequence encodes CASTWSSRSGNTIYF.

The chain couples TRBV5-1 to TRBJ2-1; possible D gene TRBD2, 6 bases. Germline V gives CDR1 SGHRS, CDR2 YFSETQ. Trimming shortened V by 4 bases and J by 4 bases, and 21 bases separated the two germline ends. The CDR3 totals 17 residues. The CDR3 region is CASSPARGTRGYNEQFF. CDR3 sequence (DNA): TGCGCCAGCAGCCCCGCCCGGGGCACGCGGGGATACAATGAGCAGTTCTTC.

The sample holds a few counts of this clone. The CDR3 is CASSEPQGGQPQHF. The CDR3 bases are TGCGCCAGCAGTGAGCCACAGGGGGGTCAGCCCCAGCATTTT. This chain joins TRBV10-2 and TRBJ1-5; 8 bases line up with TRBD1. Losses at the gene ends were 2 bases for V and 6 bases for J; bases not matched to a gene: 3. There are 14 residues in the CDR3. Germline values: CDR1 WSHSY, CDR2 SAAADI.

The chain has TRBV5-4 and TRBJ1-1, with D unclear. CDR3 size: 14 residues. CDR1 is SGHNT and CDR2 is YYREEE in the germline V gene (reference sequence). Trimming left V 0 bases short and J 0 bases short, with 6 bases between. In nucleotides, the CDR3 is TGTGCCAGCAGCTTGGACAGCTTGAACACTGAAGCTTTCTTT. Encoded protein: CASSLDSLNTEAFF.

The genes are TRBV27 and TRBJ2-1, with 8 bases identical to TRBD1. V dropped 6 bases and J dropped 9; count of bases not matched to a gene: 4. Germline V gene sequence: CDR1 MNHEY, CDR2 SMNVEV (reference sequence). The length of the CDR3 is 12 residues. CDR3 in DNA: TGTGCCAGCAGATCAGGGGGCTTTGAGCAGTTCTTC. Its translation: CASRSGGFEQFF.

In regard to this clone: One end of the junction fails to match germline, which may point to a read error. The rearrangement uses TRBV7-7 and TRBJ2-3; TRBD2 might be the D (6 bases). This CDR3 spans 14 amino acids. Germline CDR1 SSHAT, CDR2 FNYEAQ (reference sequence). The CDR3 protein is CASSLGGARDTQYF. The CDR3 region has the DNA TGTGCTAGCAGCTTAGGCGGGGCGCGAGATACGCAGTATTTT.

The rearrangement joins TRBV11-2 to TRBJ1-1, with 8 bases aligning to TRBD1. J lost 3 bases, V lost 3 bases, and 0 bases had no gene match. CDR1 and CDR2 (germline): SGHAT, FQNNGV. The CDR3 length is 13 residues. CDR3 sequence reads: CASSLDRDTEAFF. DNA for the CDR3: TGTGCCAGCAGCTTGGACAGGGACACTGAAGCTTTCTTT.

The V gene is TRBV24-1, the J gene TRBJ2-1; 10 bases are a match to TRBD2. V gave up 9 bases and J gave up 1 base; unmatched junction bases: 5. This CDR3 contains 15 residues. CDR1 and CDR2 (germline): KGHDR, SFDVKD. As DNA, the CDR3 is TGTGCCACCGCCCTTAGCGGGAGGTCCTACAATGAGCAGTTCTTC. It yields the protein CATALSGRSYNEQFF.